Following are 19 T cell receptor beta chains from one sample sequenced in a study of T-cell memory formation after mild COVID-19. TCRdb itself ran the 5' RACE reads through MiXCR, one entry per CDR3 protein. The table shows some 290,000 distinct CDR3 sequences, with around 15% occurring only once. Sequences were obtained from PBMCs or a T cell subset sorted from them (not recorded which). The receptors originated from a man younger than 35 who had mild COVID-19 (a few samples of this study predate the infection). Cell type and time point are not known.

The chain is built from TRBV9 and TRBJ2-5, with D possibly TRBD2 on 5 matching bases. The CDR3 length is 14 residues. Germline loops: CDR1 SGDLS, CDR2 YYNGEE. Deletions cut 1 base from V and 5 bases from J, with 12 bases between. The CDR3 region is CASSVSSGWETQYF. The CDR3, as DNA: TGTGCCAGCAGCGTATCGTCGGGGTGGGAGACCCAGTACTTC.

This chain uses TRBV20-1 with TRBJ2-3; no clear D gene. Trimming pared 1 base from V and 2 bases from J, leaving 7 bases between. The CDR3 loop spans 13 amino acids. The germline V gene encodes CDR1 DFQATT and CDR2 SNEGSKA (reference sequence). CDR3 residues: CSARGLLTDTQYF. CDR3 nucleotide sequence: TGCAGTGCTAGAGGTCTCCTCACAGATACGCAGTATTTT.

This clonotype showed up just a few times. The V gene is TRBV18, the J gene TRBJ1-2, with D tentatively TRBD1 (5 bases). The CDR3 extends over 13 amino acids. The germline V gene encodes CDR1 KGHSH and CDR2 LQKENI. V gave up 3 bases and J gave up 7 bases, with 12 bases separating them. CDR3 in DNA: TGTGCCAGCTCACCGCAGGGCGCCAGTGGCTACACCTTC. This codes for CASSPQGASGYTF.

This clonotype was counted many times. The chain employs TRBV7-2 and TRBJ2-5; the D gene is possibly TRBD2 (5 bases). Trimming shortened V by 5 bases and J by 0 bases, and 10 bases separated the two germline ends. Germline assignment: CDR1 SGHTA and CDR2 FQGNSA. CDR3 size: 14 residues. CDR3 loop: CASSPVGNQETQYF. The CDR3 region has the DNA TGTGCCAGCAGCCCAGTCGGGAACCAAGAGACCCAGTACTTC.

This chain connects TRBV27 to TRBJ1-6, with D possibly matching TRBD1 (5 bases). V was clipped by 1 base and J by 11 bases, with 18 bases between them. CDR1 is MNHEY and CDR2 is SMNVEV in the germline V gene (reference sequence). The CDR3 consists of 16 residues. The CDR3 DNA sequence: TGTGCCAGCAGTTTATGGGCGGGGGGGAGTGGCCCACCCCTCCACTTT. Protein: CASSLWAGGSGPPLHF.

This clonotype was seen ten or more times. The CDR3 nucleotides are TGCAGTGCTACCCAAGTGCGCGGGGGGCCCGGATACAATGAGCAGTTCTTC. This sequence encodes CSATQVRGGPGYNEQFF. The chain carries TRBV20-1 and TRBJ2-1; 8 bases fit TRBD2. The CDR3 runs 17 residues. Trimming at V came to 4 bases and at J to 4 bases, leaving 15 bases not matched to a gene. The germline CDR1 and CDR2 sequences are DFQATT and SNEGSKA (reference sequence).

The rearrangement uses TRBV5-1 and TRBJ1-2, with D perhaps TRBD1 (5 bases). Germline V gene data show CDR1 as SGHRS and CDR2 as YFSETQ. Trimming left V 0 bases short and J 8 bases short, with 17 bases between. The length of the CDR3 is 15 residues. The CDR3, as DNA: TGCGCCAGCAGCTTGGCCGCGGGGGAGAGCTCAGGCTACACCTTC. Translation gives CASSLAAGESSGYTF.

This clonotype was seen only a few times. This chain joins TRBV25-1 and TRBJ2-7; perhaps D is TRBD1 or TRBD2 (5 bases each). The CDR3 length is 16 residues. Trimming shortened V by 2 bases and J by 3 bases, and 17 bases separated the two germline ends. CDR1 is MGHDK and CDR2 is SYGVNS in the germline V gene. The CDR3 nucleotides read TGTGCCAGCAGTGAAGCTGGGACCCGAGGAAGCTACGAGCAGTACTTC. Translated: CASSEAGTRGSYEQYF.

This clonotype was detected a few times. The rearrangement uses TRBV6-2 or TRBV6-3 and TRBJ2-1, with D unresolved. The CDR3 runs to 12 residues. CDR1 is MNHEY and CDR2 is SVGEGT in the germline V gene. Trimming took 2 bases from V and 6 from J, leaving 5 bases between them. The CDR3 nucleotides read TGTGCCAGCAGTTACCCGACCAATGAGCAGTTCTTC. As protein: CASSYPTNEQFF.

The chain is built from TRBV4-3 and TRBJ2-2, with 12 bases identical to TRBD2. CDR1 and CDR2 from the germline V gene are LGHNA and YSLEER. The V segment lost 3 bases and the J segment 4 bases; nucleotides outside the gene matches: 6. CDR3 length equals 17 residues. The CDR3 nucleotides are TGCGCCAGCAGCCAGGGTGGACTAGCGGGGTTCACCGGGGAGCTGTTTTTT. Translating it yields CASSQGGLAGFTGELFF.

The chain has TRBV20-1 and TRBJ2-5, with 10 positions matching TRBD2. V trimming: 5 bases; J trimming: 0 bases; junction bases outside the gene matches: 0. The germline V gene encodes CDR1 DFQATT and CDR2 SNEGSKA (reference sequence). The CDR3 consists of 13 residues. This CDR3 is CSALAGDQETQYF. CDR3 in DNA: TGCAGTGCTCTAGCGGGGGACCAAGAGACCCAGTACTTC.

The rearrangement joins TRBV15 to TRBJ2-6; D uncertain. The CDR3 is made up of 15 amino acids. Germline assignment: CDR1 LNHNV and CDR2 YYDKDF (reference sequence). V was shortened by 0 bases and J by 3 bases, with 6 bases between the two germline ends. The CDR3 region is CATSRDSFGANVLTF. The CDR3 bases are TGTGCCACCAGCAGAGATAGCTTTGGGGCCAACGTCCTGACTTTC.

This clonotype was observed a handful of times. The chain couples TRBV7-2 to TRBJ2-7; D unclear. The CDR3 totals 11 residues. CDR1 and CDR2 (germline): SGHTA, FQGNSA. V was shortened by 9 bases and J by 3 bases, with 9 bases between the two germline ends. The CDR3 is CARDGHYEQYF. The DNA of the CDR3 is TGTGCCAGAGACGGTCACTACGAGCAGTACTTC.

This clonotype was counted only a few times. The rearrangement uses TRBV20-1 and TRBJ2-1, with D unresolved. Germline V gene sequence: CDR1 DFQATT, CDR2 SNEGSKA (reference sequence). The V and J ends lost 5 bases and 9 bases respectively, with 20 bases between them. The CDR3 consists of 14 residues. Written as DNA, the CDR3 is TGCAGTGCTCACCCACGAGCGCGTAACCCTGAGCAGTTCTTC. It specifies CSAHPRARNPEQFF.

This clonotype occurred a few times. This chain connects TRBV6-2 or TRBV6-3 to TRBJ2-5; D call uncertain. V was shortened by 1 base and J by 0 bases, with 12 bases between the two germline ends. The CDR3 is 16 amino acids. In germline, CDR1 is MNHEY, CDR2 SVGEGT. The chain's CDR3 is CASSYWIGLDQETQYF. In nucleotides, the CDR3 is TGTGCCAGCAGTTACTGGATCGGGCTTGACCAAGAGACCCAGTACTTC.

The J gene is TRBJ2-1, the V gene TRBV7-8; D tentatively reads TRBD1 or TRBD2 (6 bases each). Germline V gene sequence: CDR1 SGHVS, CDR2 FQNEAQ. V was shortened by 7 bases and J by 0 bases, with 13 bases between the two germline ends. The CDR3 is made up of 15 amino acids. The CDR3 is CASTPRGRSYNEQFF. In DNA, the CDR3 is TGTGCCAGCACCCCCCGGGGGCGCTCCTACAATGAGCAGTTCTTC.

This clonotype turned up a few times. The V gene is TRBV12-3 or TRBV12-4, the J gene TRBJ1-5; D gene unclear. Trimming stripped 3 bases from V and 4 bases from J, with 10 bases between. This CDR3 is 14 amino acids long. CDR3 sequence (DNA): TGTGCCAGCAGTTTTGGAACGGGGAATCAGCCCCAGCATTTT. It encodes CASSFGTGNQPQHF.

The rearrangement links TRBV20-1 to TRBJ1-1; 9 nucleotides agree with TRBD1. V shed 5 bases, J shed 5 bases, and the junction held 6 bases outside the gene matches. This CDR3 region has 13 residues. CDR1 DFQATT and CDR2 SNEGSKA come from the germline V gene (reference sequence). CDR3 residues: CSAPYRGRTEAFF. CDR3 sequence (DNA): TGCAGTGCTCCATACAGGGGGCGAACTGAAGCTTTCTTT.

This clonotype has just a few counts. The chain joins TRBV9 to TRBJ2-2; TRBD2 might be the D (6 bases). The V gene lost 6 bases and the J gene lost 4 bases, with 10 bases spanning the gap. The CDR3 contains 13 residues. Germline V CDR1 and CDR2: SGDLS, YYNGEE. CDR3 residues: CASKEGGTGELFF. The CDR3, as DNA: TGTGCCAGCAAGGAGGGAGGCACCGGGGAGCTGTTTTTT.